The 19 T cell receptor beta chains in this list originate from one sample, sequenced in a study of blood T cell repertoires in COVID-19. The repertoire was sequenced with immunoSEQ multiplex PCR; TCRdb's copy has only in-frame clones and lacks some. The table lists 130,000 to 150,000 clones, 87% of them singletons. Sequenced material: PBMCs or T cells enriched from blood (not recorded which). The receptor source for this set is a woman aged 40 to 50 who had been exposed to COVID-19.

The CDR3 region has the DNA TGCAGCGTTGAACTTTTAGGGAGAAATGAAAAACTGTTTTTT. Amino acid sequence: CSVELLGRNEKLFF. V and J are TRBV29-1 and TRBJ1-4; D call uncertain. Trimming removed 2 bases from V and 5 bases from J, with 12 bases in between. CDR3 length: 14 amino acids. The germline gives CDR1 SQVTM, CDR2 ANQGSEA.

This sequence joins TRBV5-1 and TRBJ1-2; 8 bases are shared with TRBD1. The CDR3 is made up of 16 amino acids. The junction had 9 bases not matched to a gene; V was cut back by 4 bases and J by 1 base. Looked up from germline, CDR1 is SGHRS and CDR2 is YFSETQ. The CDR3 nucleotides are TGCGCCAGCAGCGACGGACAGGGCCTAATTAACTATGGCTACACCTTC. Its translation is CASSDGQGLINYGYTF.

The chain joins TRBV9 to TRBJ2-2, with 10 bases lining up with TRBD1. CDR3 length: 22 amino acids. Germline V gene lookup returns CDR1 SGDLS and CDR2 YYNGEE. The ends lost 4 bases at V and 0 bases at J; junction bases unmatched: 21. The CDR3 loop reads CASSPRDRGRSGEFANTGELFF. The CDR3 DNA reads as TGTGCCAGCAGCCCGCGGGACAGGGGAAGAAGCGGAGAATTCGCGAACACCGGGGAGCTGTTTTTT. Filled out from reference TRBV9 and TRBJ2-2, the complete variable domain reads DSGVTQTPKHLITATGQRVTLRCSPRSGDLSVYWYQQSLDQGLQFLIQYYNGEERAKGNILERFSAQQFPDLHSELNLSSLELGDSALYFCASSPRDRGRSGEFANTGELFFGEGSRLTVL.

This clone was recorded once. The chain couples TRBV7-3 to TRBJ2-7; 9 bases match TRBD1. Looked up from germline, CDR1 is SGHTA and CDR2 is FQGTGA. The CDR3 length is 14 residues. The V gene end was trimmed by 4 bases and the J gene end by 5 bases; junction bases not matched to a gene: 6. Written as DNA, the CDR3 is TGTGCCAGCAGCTACGGGGACAGGGCCCACGAGCAGTACTTC. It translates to CASSYGDRAHEQYF. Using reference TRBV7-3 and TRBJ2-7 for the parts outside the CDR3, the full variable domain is GAGVSQTPSNKVTEKGKYVELRCDPISGHTALYWYRQSLGQGPEFLIYFQGTGAADDSGLPNDRFFAVRPEGSVSTLKIQRTERGDSAVYLCASSYGDRAHEQYFGPGTRLTVT.

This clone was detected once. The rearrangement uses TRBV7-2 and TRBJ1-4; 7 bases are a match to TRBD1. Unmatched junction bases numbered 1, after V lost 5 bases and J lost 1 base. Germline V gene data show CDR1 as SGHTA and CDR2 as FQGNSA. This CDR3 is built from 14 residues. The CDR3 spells CASSRTGTNEKLFF. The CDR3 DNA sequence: TGTGCCAGCAGCCGGACAGGAACTAATGAAAAACTGTTTTTT.

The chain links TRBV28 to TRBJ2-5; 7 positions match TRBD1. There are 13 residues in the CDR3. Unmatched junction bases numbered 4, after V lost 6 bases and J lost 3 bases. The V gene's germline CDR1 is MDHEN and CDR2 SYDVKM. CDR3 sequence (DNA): TGTGCCAGCAGCCCGGGACAGAAAGAGACCCAGTACTTC. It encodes CASSPGQKETQYF.

CDR3 in amino acids: CASSQDQGSYEQYF. Written as DNA, the CDR3 is TGTGCCAGCAGCCAAGATCAAGGGAGTTACGAGCAGTACTTC. V is TRBV3-1 (or the pseudogene TRBV3-2) and J is TRBJ2-7; D perhaps matches TRBD2 (5 bases). V lost 0 bases and J 4 bases, leaving 10 bases between the germline ends. This CDR3 is 14 amino acids long. Germline loops: CDR1 LGHDT, CDR2 YNNKEL (reference sequence).

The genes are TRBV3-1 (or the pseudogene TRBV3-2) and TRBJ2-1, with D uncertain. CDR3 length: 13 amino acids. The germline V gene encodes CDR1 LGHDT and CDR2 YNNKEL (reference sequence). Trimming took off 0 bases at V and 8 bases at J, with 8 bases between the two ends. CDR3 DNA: TGTGCCAGCAGCCAAGAATCTAGAGATGAGCAGTTCTTC. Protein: CASSQESRDEQFF.

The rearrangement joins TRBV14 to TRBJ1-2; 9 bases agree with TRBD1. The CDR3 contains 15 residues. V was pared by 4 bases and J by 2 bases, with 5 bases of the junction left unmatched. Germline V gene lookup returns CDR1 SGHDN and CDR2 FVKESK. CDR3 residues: CASSPRDRDNYGYTF. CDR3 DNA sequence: TGTGCCAGCAGCCCCCGGGACAGGGACAACTATGGCTACACCTTC.

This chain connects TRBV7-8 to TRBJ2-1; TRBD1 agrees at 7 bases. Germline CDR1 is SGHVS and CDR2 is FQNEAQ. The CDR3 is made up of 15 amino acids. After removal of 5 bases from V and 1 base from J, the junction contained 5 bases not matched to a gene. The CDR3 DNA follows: TGTGCCAGCAGCGAACGGGACAGATCCTACAATGAGCAGTTCTTC. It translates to CASSERDRSYNEQFF.

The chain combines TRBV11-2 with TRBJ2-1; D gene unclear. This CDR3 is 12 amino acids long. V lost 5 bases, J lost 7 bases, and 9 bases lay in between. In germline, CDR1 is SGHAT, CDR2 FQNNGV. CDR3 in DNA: TGTGCCAGCAGCCCACTTCGTAATGAGCAGTTCTTC. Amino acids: CASSPLRNEQFF. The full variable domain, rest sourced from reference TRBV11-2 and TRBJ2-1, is EAGVAQSPRYKIIEKRQSVAFWCNPISGHATLYWYQQILGQGPKLLIQFQNNGVVDDSQLPKDRFSAERLKGVDSTLKIQPAKLEDSAVYLCASSPLRNEQFFGPGTRLTVL.

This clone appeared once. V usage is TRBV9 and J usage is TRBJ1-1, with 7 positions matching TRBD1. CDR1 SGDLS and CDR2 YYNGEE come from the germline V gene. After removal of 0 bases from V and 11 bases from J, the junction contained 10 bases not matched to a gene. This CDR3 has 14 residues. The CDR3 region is CASSVGQGGERAFF. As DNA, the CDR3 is TGTGCCAGCAGCGTAGGTCAAGGGGGCGAGCGGGCTTTCTTT.

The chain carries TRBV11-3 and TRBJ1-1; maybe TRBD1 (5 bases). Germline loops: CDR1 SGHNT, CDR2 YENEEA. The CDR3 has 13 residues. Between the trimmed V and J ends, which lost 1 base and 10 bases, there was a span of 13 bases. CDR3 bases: TGTGCCAGCAGCTTAGGCAGGGAAGAGGTAGCTTTCTTT. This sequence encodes CASSLGREEVAFF.

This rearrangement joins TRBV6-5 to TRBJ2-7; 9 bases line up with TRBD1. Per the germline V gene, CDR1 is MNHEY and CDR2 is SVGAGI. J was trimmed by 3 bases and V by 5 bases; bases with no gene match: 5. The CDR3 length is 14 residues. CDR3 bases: TGTGCCAGCAGTCAGGACAGGGGCTTCTACGAGCAGTACTTC. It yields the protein CASSQDRGFYEQYF.

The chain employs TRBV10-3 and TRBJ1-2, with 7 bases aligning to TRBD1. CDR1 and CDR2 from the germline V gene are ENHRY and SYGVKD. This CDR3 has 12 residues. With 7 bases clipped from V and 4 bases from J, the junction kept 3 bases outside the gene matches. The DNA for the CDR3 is TGTGCCATCACCGGGACAGCCTATGGCTACACCTTC. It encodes CAITGTAYGYTF.

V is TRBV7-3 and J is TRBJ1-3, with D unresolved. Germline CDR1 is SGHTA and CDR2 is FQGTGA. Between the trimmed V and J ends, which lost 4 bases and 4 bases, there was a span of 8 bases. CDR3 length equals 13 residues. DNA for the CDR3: TGTGCCAGCAGCTCGGGATACGGAAACACCATATATTTT. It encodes CASSSGYGNTIYF. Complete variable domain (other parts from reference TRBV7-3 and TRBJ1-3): GAGVSQTPSNKVTEKGKYVELRCDPISGHTALYWYRQSLGQGPEFLIYFQGTGAADDSGLPNDRFFAVRPEGSVSTLKIQRTERGDSAVYLCASSSGYGNTIYFGEGSWLTVV.

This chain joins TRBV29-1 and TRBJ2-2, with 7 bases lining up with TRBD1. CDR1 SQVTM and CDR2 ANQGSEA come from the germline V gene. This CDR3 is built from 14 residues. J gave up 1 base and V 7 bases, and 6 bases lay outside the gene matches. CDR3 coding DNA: TGCAGCGCCGGGCGGACAGGGAACACCGGGGAGCTGTTTTTT. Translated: CSAGRTGNTGELFF.

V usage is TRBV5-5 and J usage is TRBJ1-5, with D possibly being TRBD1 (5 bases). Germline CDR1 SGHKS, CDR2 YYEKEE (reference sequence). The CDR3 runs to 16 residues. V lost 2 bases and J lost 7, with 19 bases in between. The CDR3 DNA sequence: TGTGCCAGCAGCTTTAACGGTCAGGGTTCCCGCCAGCCCCAGCATTTT. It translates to CASSFNGQGSRQPQHF.

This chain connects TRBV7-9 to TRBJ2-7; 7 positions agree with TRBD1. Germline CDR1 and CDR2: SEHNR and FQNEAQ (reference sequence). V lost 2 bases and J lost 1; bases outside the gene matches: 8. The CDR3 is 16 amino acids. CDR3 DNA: TGTGCCAGCAGCTTAAGATCCGGGACAGATTCCTACGAGCAGTACTTC. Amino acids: CASSLRSGTDSYEQYF.